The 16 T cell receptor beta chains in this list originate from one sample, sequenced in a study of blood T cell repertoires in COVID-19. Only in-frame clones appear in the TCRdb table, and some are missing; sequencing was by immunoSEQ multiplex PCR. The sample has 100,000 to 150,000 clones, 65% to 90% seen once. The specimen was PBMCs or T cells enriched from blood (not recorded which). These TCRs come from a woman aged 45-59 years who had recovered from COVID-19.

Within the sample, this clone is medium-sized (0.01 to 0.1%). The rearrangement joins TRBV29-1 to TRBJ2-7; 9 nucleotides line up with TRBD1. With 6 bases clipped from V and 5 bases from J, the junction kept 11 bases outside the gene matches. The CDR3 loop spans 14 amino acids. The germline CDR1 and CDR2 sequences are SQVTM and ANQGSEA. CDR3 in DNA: TGCAGCGTAGAACTCCGGGACAGGGACGACGAGCAGTACTTC. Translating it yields CSVELRDRDDEQYF.

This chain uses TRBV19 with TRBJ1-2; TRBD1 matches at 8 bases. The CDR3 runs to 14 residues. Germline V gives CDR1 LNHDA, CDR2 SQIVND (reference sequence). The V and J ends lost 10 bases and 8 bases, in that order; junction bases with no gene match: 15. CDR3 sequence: CATAYIPGGRGYTF. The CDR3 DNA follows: TGTGCCACCGCTTACATCCCAGGGGGCCGAGGCTACACCTTC. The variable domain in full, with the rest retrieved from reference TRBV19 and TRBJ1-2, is DGGITQSPKYLFRKEGQNVTLSCEQNLNHDAMYWYRQDPGQGLRLIYYSQIVNDFQKGDIAEGYSVSREKKESFPLTVTSAQKNPTAFYLCATAYIPGGRGYTFGSGTRLTVV.

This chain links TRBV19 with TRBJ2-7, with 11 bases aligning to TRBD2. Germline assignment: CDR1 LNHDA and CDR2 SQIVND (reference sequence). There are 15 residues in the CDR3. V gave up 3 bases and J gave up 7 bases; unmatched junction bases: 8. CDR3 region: CASSISGGEPTEQYF. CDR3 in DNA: TGTGCCAGTAGTATTAGCGGGGGGGAACCCACGGAGCAGTACTTC.

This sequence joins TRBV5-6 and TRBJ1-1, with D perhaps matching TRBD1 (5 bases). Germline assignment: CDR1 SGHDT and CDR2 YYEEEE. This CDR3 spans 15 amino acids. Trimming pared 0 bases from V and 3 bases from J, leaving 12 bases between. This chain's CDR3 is CASSLAKRGHTEAFF. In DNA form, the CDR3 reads TGTGCCAGCAGCTTGGCCAAAAGGGGTCACACTGAAGCTTTCTTT. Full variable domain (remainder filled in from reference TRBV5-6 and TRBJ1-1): DAGVTQSPTHLIKTRGQQVTLRCSPKSGHDTVSWYQQALGQGPQFIFQYYEEEERQRGNFPDRFSGHQFPNYSSELNVNALLLGDSALYLCASSLAKRGHTEAFFGQGTRLTVV.

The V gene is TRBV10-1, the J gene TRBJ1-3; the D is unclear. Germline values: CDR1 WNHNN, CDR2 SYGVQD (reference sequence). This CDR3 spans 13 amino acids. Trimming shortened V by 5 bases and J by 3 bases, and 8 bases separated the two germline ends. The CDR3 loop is CASSPRGGNTIYF. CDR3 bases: TGCGCCAGCAGTCCGCGGGGTGGAAACACCATATATTTT.

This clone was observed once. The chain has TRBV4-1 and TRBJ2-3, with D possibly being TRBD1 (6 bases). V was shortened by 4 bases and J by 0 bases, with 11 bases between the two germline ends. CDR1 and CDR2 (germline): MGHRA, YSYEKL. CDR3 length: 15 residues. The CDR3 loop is CASSLGQSSTDTQYF. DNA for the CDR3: TGCGCCAGCAGCCTAGGACAGTCTAGCACAGATACGCAGTATTTT.

CDR3 region: CASSFDSPQDTQYF. The CDR3 DNA reads TGCGCCAGCAGCTTTGACAGCCCGCAAGATACGCAGTATTTT. This chain joins TRBV5-1 and TRBJ2-3, with a weak D call TRBD1 (5 bases). This CDR3 contains 14 residues. Germline assignment: CDR1 SGHRS and CDR2 YFSETQ. Trimming took 2 bases from V and 5 from J, leaving 12 bases between them.

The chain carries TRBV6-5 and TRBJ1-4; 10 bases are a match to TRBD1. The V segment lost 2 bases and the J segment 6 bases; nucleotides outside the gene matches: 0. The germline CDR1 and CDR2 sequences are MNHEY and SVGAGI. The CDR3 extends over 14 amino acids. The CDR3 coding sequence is TGTGCCAGCAGTTACGGGACAGGGGATGAAAAACTGTTTTTT. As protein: CASSYGTGDEKLFF.

The CDR3 sequence is CASRPAEAYEQYF. CDR3 in DNA: TGCGCCAGCAGGCCCGCTGAGGCCTACGAGCAGTACTTC. The chain uses TRBV5-1 and TRBJ2-7; D is undetermined. The CDR3 runs to 13 residues. Trimming left V 5 bases short and J 2 bases short, with 11 bases between. Germline CDR1 is SGHRS and CDR2 is YFSETQ. Full variable domain (missing parts from reference TRBV5-1 and TRBJ2-7): KAGVTQTPRYLIKTRGQQVTLSCSPISGHRSVSWYQQTPGQGLQFLFEYFSETQRNKGNFPGRFSGRQFSNSRSEMNVSTLELGDSALYLCASRPAEAYEQYFGPGTRLTVT.

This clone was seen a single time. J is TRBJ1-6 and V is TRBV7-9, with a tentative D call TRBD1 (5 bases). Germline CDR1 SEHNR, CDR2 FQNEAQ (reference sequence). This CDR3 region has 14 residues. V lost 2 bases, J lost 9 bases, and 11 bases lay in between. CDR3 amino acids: CASSLTSGGSPLHF. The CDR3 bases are TGTGCCAGCAGCTTAACCTCGGGGGGTTCACCCCTCCACTTT.

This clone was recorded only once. The CDR3 DNA follows: TGCAGCGTTGACGGGGTTAACTATGGCTACACCTTC. Protein sequence: CSVDGVNYGYTF. The genes are TRBV29-1 and TRBJ1-2; D unresolved. Germline assignment: CDR1 SQVTM and CDR2 ANQGSEA. V was pared by 3 bases and J by 1 base, with 6 bases between. CDR3 length: 12 amino acids. Variable domain in full (rest from reference TRBV29-1 and TRBJ1-2): SAVISQKPSRDICQRGTSLTIQCQVDSQVTMMFWYRQQPGQSLTLIATANQGSEATYESGFVIDKFPISRPNLTFSTLTVSNMSPEDSSIYLCSVDGVNYGYTFGSGTRLTVV.

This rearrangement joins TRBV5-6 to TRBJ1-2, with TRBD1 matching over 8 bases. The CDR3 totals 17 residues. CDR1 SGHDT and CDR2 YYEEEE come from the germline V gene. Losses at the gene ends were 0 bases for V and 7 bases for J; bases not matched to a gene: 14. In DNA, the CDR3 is TGTGCCAGCAGCTTGGGGGGTCTGGGACAGGAAAGAAGTGGCTACACCTTC. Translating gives CASSLGGLGQERSGYTF.

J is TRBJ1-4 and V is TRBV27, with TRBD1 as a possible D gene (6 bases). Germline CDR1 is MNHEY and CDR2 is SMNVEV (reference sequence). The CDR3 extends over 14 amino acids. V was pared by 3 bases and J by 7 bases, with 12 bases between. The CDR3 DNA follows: TGTGCCAGCAGTTTGTACAGGGACGGTGAAAAACTGTTTTTT. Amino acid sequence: CASSLYRDGEKLFF. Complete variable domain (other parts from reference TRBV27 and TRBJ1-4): EAQVTQNPRYLITVTGKKLTVTCSQNMNHEYMSWYRQDPGLGLRQIYYSMNVEVTDKGDVPEGYKVSRKEKRNFPLILESPSPNQTSLYFCASSLYRDGEKLFFGSGTQLSVL.

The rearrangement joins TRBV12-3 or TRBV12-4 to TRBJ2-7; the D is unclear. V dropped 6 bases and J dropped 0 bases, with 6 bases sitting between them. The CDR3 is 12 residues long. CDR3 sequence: CASSRSSYEQYF. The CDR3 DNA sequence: TGTGCCAGCAGCCGGAGCTCCTACGAGCAGTACTTC.

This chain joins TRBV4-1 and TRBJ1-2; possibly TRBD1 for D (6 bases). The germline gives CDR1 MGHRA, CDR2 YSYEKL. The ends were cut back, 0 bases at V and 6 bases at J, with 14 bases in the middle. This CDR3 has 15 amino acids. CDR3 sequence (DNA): TGCGCCAGCAGCCAAGAATGGGCAGGGGCAAATGGCTACACCTTC. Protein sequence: CASSQEWAGANGYTF.

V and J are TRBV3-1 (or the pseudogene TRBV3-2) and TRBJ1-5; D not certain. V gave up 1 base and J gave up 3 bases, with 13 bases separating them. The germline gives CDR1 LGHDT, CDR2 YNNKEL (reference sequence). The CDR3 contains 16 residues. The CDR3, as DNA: TGTGCCAGCAGCCAAGGAGGAGGTTTGGACAATCAGCCCCAGCATTTT. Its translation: CASSQGGGLDNQPQHF.